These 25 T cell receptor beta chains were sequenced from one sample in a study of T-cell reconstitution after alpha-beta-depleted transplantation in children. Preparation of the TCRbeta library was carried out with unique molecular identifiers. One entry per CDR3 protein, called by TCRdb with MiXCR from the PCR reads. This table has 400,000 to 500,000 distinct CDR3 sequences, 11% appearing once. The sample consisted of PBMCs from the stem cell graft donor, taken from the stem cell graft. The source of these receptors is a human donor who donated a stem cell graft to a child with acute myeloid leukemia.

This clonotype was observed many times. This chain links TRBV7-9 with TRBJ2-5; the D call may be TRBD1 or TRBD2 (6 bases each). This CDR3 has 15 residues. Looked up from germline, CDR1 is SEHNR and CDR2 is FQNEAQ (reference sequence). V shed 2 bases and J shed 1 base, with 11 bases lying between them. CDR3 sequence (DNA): TGTGCCAGCAGCTTATACGGGGGCCCCCAAGAGACCCAGTACTTC. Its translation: CASSLYGGPQETQYF.

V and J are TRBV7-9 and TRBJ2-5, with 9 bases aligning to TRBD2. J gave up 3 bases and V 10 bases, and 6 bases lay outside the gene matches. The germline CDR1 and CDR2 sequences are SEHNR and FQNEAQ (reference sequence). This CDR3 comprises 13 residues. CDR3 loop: CATVAGVEETQYF. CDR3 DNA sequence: TGTGCCACTGTAGCGGGAGTCGAAGAGACCCAGTACTTC.

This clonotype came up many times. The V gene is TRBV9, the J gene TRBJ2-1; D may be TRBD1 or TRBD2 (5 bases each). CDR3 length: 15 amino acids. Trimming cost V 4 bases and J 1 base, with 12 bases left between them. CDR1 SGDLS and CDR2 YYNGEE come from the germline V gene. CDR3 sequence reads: CASSQGRGSYNEQFF. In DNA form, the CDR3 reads TGTGCCAGCAGCCAGGGACGGGGTTCCTACAATGAGCAGTTCTTC.

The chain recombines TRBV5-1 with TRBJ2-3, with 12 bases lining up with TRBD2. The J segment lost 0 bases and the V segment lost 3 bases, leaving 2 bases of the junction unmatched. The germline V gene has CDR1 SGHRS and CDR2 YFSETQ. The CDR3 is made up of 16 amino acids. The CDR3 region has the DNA TGCGCCAGCAGCTCGGGGACTAGCGGGAGCACAGATACGCAGTATTTT. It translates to CASSSGTSGSTDTQYF.

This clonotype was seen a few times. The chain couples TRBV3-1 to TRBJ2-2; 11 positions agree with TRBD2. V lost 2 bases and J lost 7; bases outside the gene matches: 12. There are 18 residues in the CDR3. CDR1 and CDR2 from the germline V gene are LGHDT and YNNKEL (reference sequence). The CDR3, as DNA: TGTGCCAGCAGCCAACGTCAGCTAGCGGGGGGTTCGAGCGGGGAGCTGTTTTTT. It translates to CASSQRQLAGGSSGELFF.

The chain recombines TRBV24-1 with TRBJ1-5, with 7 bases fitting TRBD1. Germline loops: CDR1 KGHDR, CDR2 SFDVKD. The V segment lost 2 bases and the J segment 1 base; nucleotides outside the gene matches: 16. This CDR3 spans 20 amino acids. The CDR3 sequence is CATSDSHGQDTGRSNQPQHF. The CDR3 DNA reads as TGTGCCACCAGTGATTCCCACGGACAGGACACCGGTCGGAGCAATCAGCCCCAGCATTTT.

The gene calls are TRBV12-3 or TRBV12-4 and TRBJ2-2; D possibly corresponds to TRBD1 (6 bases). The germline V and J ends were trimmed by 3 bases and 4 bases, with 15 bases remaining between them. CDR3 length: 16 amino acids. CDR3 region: CASSFGQGPGTGELFF. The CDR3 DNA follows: TGTGCCAGCAGTTTCGGCCAGGGGCCGGGCACCGGGGAGCTGTTTTTT.

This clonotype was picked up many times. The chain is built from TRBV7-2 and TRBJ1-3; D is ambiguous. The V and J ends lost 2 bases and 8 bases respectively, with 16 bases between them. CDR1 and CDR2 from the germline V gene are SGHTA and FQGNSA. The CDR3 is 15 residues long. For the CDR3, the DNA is TGTGCCAGCAGCTTAAGGGTTCCCCCCGGGGACACCATATATTTT. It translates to CASSLRVPPGDTIYF.

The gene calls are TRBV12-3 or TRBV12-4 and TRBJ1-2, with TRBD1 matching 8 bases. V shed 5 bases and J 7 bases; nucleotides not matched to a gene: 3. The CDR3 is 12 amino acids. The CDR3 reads CASSRDRLGYTF. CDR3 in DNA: TGTGCCAGCAGTAGGGACAGGCTTGGCTACACCTTC.

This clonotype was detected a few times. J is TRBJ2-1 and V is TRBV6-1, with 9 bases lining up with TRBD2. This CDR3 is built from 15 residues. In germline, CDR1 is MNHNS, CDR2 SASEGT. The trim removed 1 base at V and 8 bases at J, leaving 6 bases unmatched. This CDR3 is CASSEGLAGVYEQFF. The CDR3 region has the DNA TGTGCCAGCAGTGAAGGGTTAGCGGGAGTCTATGAGCAGTTCTTC.

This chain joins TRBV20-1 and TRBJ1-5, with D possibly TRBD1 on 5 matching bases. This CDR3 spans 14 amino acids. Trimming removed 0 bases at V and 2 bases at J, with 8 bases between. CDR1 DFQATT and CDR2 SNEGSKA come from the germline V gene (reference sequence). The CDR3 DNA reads TGCAGTGCTAGAGAGCTGACAGGCAATCAGCCCCAGCATTTT. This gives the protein CSARELTGNQPQHF.

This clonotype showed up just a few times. CDR3 sequence reads: CASGTGTGTYNEQFF. CDR3 nucleotides: TGTGCCAGCGGGACCGGGACGGGGACCTACAATGAGCAGTTCTTC. This chain links TRBV11-1 with TRBJ2-1, with D perhaps being TRBD1 or TRBD2 (5 bases each). V gave up 8 bases and J gave up 2 bases, with 16 bases separating them. The CDR3 is made up of 15 amino acids. Germline CDR1 SGHAT, CDR2 FQDESV (reference sequence).

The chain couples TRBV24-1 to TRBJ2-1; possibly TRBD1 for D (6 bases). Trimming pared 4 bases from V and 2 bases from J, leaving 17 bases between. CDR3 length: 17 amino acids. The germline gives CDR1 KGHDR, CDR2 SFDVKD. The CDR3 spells CATSDDHRARAYNEQFF. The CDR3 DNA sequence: TGTGCCACCAGTGACGACCACAGGGCAAGAGCCTACAATGAGCAGTTCTTC.

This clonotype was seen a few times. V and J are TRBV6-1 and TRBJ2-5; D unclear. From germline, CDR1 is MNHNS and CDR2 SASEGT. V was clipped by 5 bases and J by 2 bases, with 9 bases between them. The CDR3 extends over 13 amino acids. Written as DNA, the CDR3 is TGTGCCAGCAGTAGACAAACACAAGAGACCCAGTACTTC. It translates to CASSRQTQETQYF.

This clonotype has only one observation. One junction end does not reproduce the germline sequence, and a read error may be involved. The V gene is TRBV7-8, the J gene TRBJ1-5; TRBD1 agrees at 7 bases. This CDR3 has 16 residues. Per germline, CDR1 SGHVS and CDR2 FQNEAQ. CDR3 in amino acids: CASSLGTRGSTQPQHF. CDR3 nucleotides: TGTGCCAGCAGCTTAGGGACCAGGGGGAGCACTCAGCCCCAGCATTTT.

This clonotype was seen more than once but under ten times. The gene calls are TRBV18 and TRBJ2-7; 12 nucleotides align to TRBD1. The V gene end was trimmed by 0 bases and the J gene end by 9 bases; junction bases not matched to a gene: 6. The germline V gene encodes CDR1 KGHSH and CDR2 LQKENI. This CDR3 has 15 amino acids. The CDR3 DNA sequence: TGTGCCAGCTCACCACCGGGGACAGGGGGCTCGGGGCAGTACTTC. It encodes CASSPPGTGGSGQYF.

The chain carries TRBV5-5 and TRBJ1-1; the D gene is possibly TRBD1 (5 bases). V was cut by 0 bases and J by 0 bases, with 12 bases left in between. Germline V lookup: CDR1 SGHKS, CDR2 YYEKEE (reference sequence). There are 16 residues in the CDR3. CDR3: CASSLGIPGVNTEAFF. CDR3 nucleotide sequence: TGTGCCAGCAGCTTGGGCATCCCGGGGGTGAACACTGAAGCTTTCTTT. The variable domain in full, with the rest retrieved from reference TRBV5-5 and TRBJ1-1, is DAGVTQSPTHLIKTRGQQVTLRCSPISGHKSVSWYQQVLGQGPQFIFQYYEKEERGRGNFPDRFSARQFPNYSSELNVNALLLGDSALYLCASSLGIPGVNTEAFFGQGTRLTVV.

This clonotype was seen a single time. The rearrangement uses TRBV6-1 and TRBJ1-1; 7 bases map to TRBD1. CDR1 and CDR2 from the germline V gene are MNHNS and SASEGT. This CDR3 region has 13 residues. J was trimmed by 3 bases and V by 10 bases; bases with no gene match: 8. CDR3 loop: CATGRQGDTEAFF. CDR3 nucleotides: TGTGCCACGGGCCGACAGGGCGACACTGAAGCTTTCTTT.

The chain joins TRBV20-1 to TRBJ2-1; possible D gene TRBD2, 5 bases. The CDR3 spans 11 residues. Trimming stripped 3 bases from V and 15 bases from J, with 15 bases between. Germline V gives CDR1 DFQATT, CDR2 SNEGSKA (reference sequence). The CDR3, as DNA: TGCAGTGCTAGGGAAGACTACGCGGCGTTCTTC. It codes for CSAREDYAAFF.

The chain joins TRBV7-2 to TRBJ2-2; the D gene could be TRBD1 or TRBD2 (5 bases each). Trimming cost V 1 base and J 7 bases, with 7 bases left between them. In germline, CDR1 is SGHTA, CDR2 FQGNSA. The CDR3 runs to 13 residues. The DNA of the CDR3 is TGTGCCAGCAGCTTAGTGGGGGACGGGGAGCTGTTTTTT. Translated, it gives CASSLVGDGELFF.

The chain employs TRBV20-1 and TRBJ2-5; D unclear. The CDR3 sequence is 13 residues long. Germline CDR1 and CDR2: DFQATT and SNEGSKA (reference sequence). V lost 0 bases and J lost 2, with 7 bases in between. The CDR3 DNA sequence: TGCAGTGCTAGAGATGATGGGCAAGAGACCCAGTACTTC. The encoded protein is CSARDDGQETQYF.

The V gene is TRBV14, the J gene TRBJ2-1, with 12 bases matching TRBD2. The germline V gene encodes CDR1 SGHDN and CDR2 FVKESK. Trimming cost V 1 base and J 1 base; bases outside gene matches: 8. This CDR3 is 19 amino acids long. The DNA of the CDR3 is TGTGCCAGCAGCCAAGGTCGGACTAGCGGGATCAGATCCTACAATGAGCAGTTCTTC. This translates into CASSQGRTSGIRSYNEQFF.

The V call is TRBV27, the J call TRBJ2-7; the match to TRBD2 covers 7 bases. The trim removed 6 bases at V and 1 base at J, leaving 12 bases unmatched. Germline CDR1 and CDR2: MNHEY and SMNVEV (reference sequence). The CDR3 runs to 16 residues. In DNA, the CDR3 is TGTGCCAGCAGGGACTCGGCGGGAGTCGTTTCCTACGAGCAGTACTTC. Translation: CASRDSAGVVSYEQYF.

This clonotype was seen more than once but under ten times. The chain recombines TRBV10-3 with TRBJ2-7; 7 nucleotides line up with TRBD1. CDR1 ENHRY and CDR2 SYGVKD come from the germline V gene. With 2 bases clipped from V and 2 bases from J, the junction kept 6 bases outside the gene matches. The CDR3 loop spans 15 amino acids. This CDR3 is CAISEAIGTAYEQYV. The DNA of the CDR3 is TGTGCCATCAGTGAGGCTATCGGGACAGCCTACGAGCAGTACGTC.

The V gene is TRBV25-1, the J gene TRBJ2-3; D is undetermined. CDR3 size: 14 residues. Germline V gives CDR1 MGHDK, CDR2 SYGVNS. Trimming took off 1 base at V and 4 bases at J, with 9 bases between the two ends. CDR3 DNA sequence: TGTGCCAGCAGTGAATCCCGGGCGGCAGATACGCAGTATTTT. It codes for CASSESRAADTQYF.